The 20 T cell receptor beta chains presented below share a single source sample, sequenced in a study of blood T cell repertoires in COVID-19. The data were produced by immunoSEQ multiplex PCR, yet TCRdb's version contains in-frame clones alone and is incomplete. The repertoire holds some 200,000 clones, roughly 88% seen once, with 1.5% in the top ten. Sequences were obtained from peripheral blood. The receptors shown here come from a man between 18 and 29 years old with active or convalescent COVID-19.

V gene TRBV19 combines with J gene TRBJ1-5; no reliable D call. CDR1 and CDR2 (germline): LNHDA, SQIVND (reference sequence). The CDR3 covers 16 residues. Deletions cut 0 bases from V and 3 bases from J, with 12 bases between. The CDR3 spells CASSIEVGRHNQPQHF. CDR3 in DNA: TGTGCCAGTAGTATAGAAGTGGGCAGACACAATCAGCCCCAGCATTTT.

This clone has a single count. The J gene is TRBJ1-1, the V gene TRBV14; 8 bases are a match to TRBD1. Trimming at V came to 0 bases and at J to 1 base, leaving 10 bases not matched to a gene. The germline CDR1 and CDR2 sequences are SGHDN and FVKESK. CDR3 length equals 18 residues. CDR3: CASSQDLAGTGPNTEAFF. The CDR3, as DNA: TGTGCCAGCAGCCAAGACCTGGCCGGGACAGGTCCGAACACTGAAGCTTTCTTT.

The rearrangement joins TRBV19 to TRBJ2-3; no definite D call. Germline V gene lookup returns CDR1 LNHDA and CDR2 SQIVND (reference sequence). The CDR3 loop spans 13 amino acids. Trimming shortened V by 8 bases and J by 0 bases, and 9 bases separated the two germline ends. CDR3 loop: CASRLPSTDTQYF. CDR3 coding DNA: TGTGCCAGTCGACTCCCTAGCACAGATACGCAGTATTTT.

The chain employs TRBV7-9 and TRBJ1-1; TRBD1 matches at 7 bases. The trim removed 6 bases at V and 0 bases at J, leaving 4 bases unmatched. The CDR3 covers 14 residues. The germline V gene has CDR1 SEHNR and CDR2 FQNEAQ (reference sequence). The chain's CDR3 is CASSPGGLNTEAFF. The CDR3 DNA reads TGTGCCAGCAGTCCAGGGGGACTGAACACTGAAGCTTTCTTT.

This clone came up once. The chain carries TRBV5-1 and TRBJ2-7; TRBD2 aligns across 10 bases. Germline CDR1 reads SGHRS; CDR2 reads YFSETQ. J gave up 6 bases and V 2 bases, and 8 bases lay outside the gene matches. The CDR3 contains 15 residues. DNA of the CDR3: TGCGCCAGCAGCTTAGTAGCGGGAGGAGAAGGCGAGCAGTACTTC. Amino acids: CASSLVAGGEGEQYF.

The chain joins TRBV29-1 to TRBJ2-7; TRBD2 matches at 9 bases. V lost 7 bases, J lost 5 bases, and 9 bases stayed unmatched. Germline V CDR1 and CDR2: SQVTM, ANQGSEA. The CDR3 extends over 13 amino acids. This CDR3 is CSGGAGGGNEQYF. The DNA of the CDR3 is TGCAGCGGCGGAGCGGGAGGAGGTAACGAGCAGTACTTC.

The chain uses TRBV10-3 and TRBJ1-5, with D possibly being TRBD1 (5 bases). V was pared by 2 bases and J by 8 bases, with 19 bases between. Looked up from germline, CDR1 is ENHRY and CDR2 is SYGVKD. The CDR3 extends over 16 amino acids. CDR3 in DNA: TGTGCCATCAGTGAGGGAGGGGCGCCTGCGATGGAGCCCCAGCATTTT. Its translation is CAISEGGAPAMEPQHF.

V gene TRBV25-1 combines with J gene TRBJ1-5; D gene unclear. The germline CDR1 and CDR2 sequences are MGHDK and SYGVNS. V was pared by 5 bases and J by 2 bases, with 4 bases between. The CDR3 runs to 12 residues. CDR3 DNA sequence: TGTGCCAGCAGTCTCGGCAATCAGCCCCAGCATTTT. Its protein is CASSLGNQPQHF.

The CDR3 here is CAWNQGPRGNQPQHF. CDR3 coding DNA: TGTGCCTGGAATCAGGGGCCAAGAGGCAATCAGCCCCAGCATTTT. This sequence joins TRBV30 and TRBJ1-5; maybe TRBD1 (6 bases). The CDR3 contains 15 residues. The germline gives CDR1 GTSNPN, CDR2 SVGIG (reference sequence). Trimming left V 4 bases short and J 2 bases short, with 15 bases between.

The chain employs TRBV7-9 and TRBJ2-7, with 9 bases matching TRBD2. V lost 4 bases and J lost 4; bases outside the gene matches: 5. Germline lookup yields CDR1 SEHNR and CDR2 FQNEAQ (reference sequence). The CDR3 length is 14 residues. DNA of the CDR3: TGTGCCAGCAGCTGGAGCGGGAGGCTGTACGAGCAGTACTTC. As protein: CASSWSGRLYEQYF.

J is TRBJ2-1 and V is TRBV13; 9 nucleotides line up with TRBD2. V lost 1 base, J lost 7 bases, and 11 bases stayed unmatched. The CDR3 contains 17 residues. The germline V gene has CDR1 PRHDT and CDR2 FYEKMQ (reference sequence). The CDR3 DNA reads TGTGCCAGCAGCTTAGAGGGAATAGCGGGAGTGAGAAATGAGCAGTTCTTC. Translated, it gives CASSLEGIAGVRNEQFF.

The chain combines TRBV6-6 with TRBJ2-1; 8 bases agree with TRBD2. The trim removed 10 bases at V and 15 bases at J, leaving 14 bases unmatched. The CDR3 contains 12 residues. The germline V gene encodes CDR1 MNHNY and CDR2 SVGAGI (reference sequence). The CDR3 loop reads CATSGSHSVRFF. CDR3 in DNA: TGTGCCACAAGCGGGAGTCACAGTGTGCGGTTCTTC.

V gene TRBV5-4 combines with J gene TRBJ2-7, with 10 bases identical to TRBD2. CDR3 length: 16 amino acids. Germline V gives CDR1 SGHNT, CDR2 YYREEE (reference sequence). V shed 4 bases, J shed 6 bases, and the junction held 13 bases outside the gene matches. For the CDR3, the DNA is TGTGCCAGCAGCCGGGAGGGCCTAGCGGGAGCCCTCGAGCAGTACTTC. It specifies CASSREGLAGALEQYF.

The chain couples TRBV5-1 to TRBJ2-1; 10 bases map to TRBD2. Germline lookup yields CDR1 SGHRS and CDR2 YFSETQ. The length of the CDR3 is 16 residues. The trim removed 3 bases at V and 4 bases at J, leaving 7 bases unmatched. CDR3 nucleotides: TGCGCCAGCAGCTCCGGGACTAGCGTTGAATACAATGAGCAGTTCTTC. It is translated as CASSSGTSVEYNEQFF. The variable domain in full, with the rest retrieved from reference TRBV5-1 and TRBJ2-1, is KAGVTQTPRYLIKTRGQQVTLSCSPISGHRSVSWYQQTPGQGLQFLFEYFSETQRNKGNFPGRFSGRQFSNSRSEMNVSTLELGDSALYLCASSSGTSVEYNEQFFGPGTRLTVL.

Regarding this clone: The sample holds other DNA sequences that translate to the same CDR3. The rearrangement uses TRBV5-8 and TRBJ2-7; 7 bases are a match to TRBD2. The V gene end was trimmed by 9 bases and the J gene end by 5 bases; junction bases not matched to a gene: 14. The CDR3 length is 14 residues. Germline V CDR1 and CDR2: SGHTS, YDEGEE. CDR3 nucleotide sequence: TGTGCCAACCACGCCGGGGAGGGTTTCGACGAGCAGTACTTC. This gives the protein CANHAGEGFDEQYF.

The sample holds one count of this clone. V is TRBV10-1 and J is TRBJ2-7; weak D call: TRBD1 (6 bases). CDR3 length: 15 amino acids. Germline V gene lookup returns CDR1 WNHNN and CDR2 SYGVQD (reference sequence). Trimming took 2 bases from V and 8 from J, leaving 19 bases between them. The CDR3 DNA sequence: TGCGCCAGCAGTGAGGGAAACAGGGCCCTGGGAAAGCAGTACTTC. Amino acids: CASSEGNRALGKQYF.

This chain uses TRBV7-2 with TRBJ1-2, with 8 positions matching TRBD1. CDR3 length: 14 amino acids. The V gene end was trimmed by 5 bases and the J gene end by 8 bases; junction bases not matched to a gene: 10. Germline V gene lookup returns CDR1 SGHTA and CDR2 FQGNSA. The CDR3 reads CASSPGQGTNGYTF. For the CDR3, the DNA is TGTGCCAGCAGCCCCGGACAGGGAACAAACGGCTACACCTTC.

The V gene is TRBV12-5, the J gene TRBJ1-1; tentative D call: TRBD1 (5 bases). The CDR3 is 15 residues long. V lost 5 bases to trimming and J lost 0 bases, with 13 bases between them. Per germline, CDR1 LGHNT and CDR2 FRNRAP. The CDR3 loop is CASGRSREVNTEAFF. Written as DNA, the CDR3 is TGTGCTAGTGGTAGGTCCAGGGAGGTGAACACTGAAGCTTTCTTT.

The chain recombines TRBV5-1 with TRBJ2-5, with unresolved D. The CDR3 has 12 amino acids. V gave up 5 bases and J gave up 5 bases, with 10 bases separating them. The germline V gene has CDR1 SGHRS and CDR2 YFSETQ. For the CDR3, the DNA is TGCGCCAGCAGTGAACTCTCTGAGACCCAGTACTTC. This translates into CASSELSETQYF.

This clone was counted only a few times. This sequence joins TRBV27 and TRBJ1-1; the match to TRBD1 covers 7 bases. From germline, CDR1 is MNHEY and CDR2 SMNVEV (reference sequence). V shed 5 bases and J 4 bases; nucleotides not matched to a gene: 7. This CDR3 has 14 residues. In DNA form, the CDR3 reads TGTGCCAGCAGTCGAATGACAGGGTCCACTGAAGCTTTCTTT. Protein: CASSRMTGSTEAFF.